This T cell receptor beta chain was documented in a study of CD8 T cells in Susac syndrome (dated by TCRdb to the late 2010s). Background on the whole study: Whether CD8+ T cell activation and differentiation in Susac syndrome was antigen driven was tested using repertoire sequencing. Clonality of the CD8+ T cell repertoire was compared between around eleven healthy donors, 14 Susac syndrome patients and roughly 15 multiple sclerosis patients. Beyond this particular receptor, the publication reports: The study acknowledged that relatively few individuals were included in the TCR sequencing and HLA analysis.

RNA was extracted with the RNeasy kit and about 0.45 to 1 ug was reverse transcribed using random hexamers. TCR beta CDR3 regions were amplified with the immunoSEQ multiplex PCR assay covering 54 Vbeta and 13 Jbeta segments. PCR amplification bias was corrected using a synthetic template baseline for primer optimization and computational correction. In the paper's pipeline: Reads were annotated to V, D and J genes according to IMGT and were analyzed with immunoSEQ Analyzer, with only productive sequences retained. To calculate clonality, Shannon entropy was normalized by log2 of the number of productive unique sequences and then subtracted from one. Public and private clones were assessed among the 100 most prevalent clones of each patient and control. Clones were defined as Susac-specific when absent from the healthy and MS cohorts, from roughly 1,100 published viral clones and from other ImmuneACCESS disease sequences. TCRdb itself trimmed the public reads at Q25 with fastp, ran MiXCR and retained productive beta chains. Each record represents a unique CDR3 protein, reported with the most common genes and DNA among its rows. These V and J calls derive from TCRdb rather than the authors' analysis. This sample has 110,000 to 150,000 distinct CDR3 sequences in its table, and nearly 95% of those were observed once. The leading ten clones occupy approximately 0.3% of the sample.

About this clonotype itself: It lacks a known antigen. No per-base quality is available; no much larger clone lies one base away.

High-throughput TCR beta sequencing profiled peripheral blood CD8+ and CD4+ T cells from healthy donors, Susac syndrome patients and multiple sclerosis patients. Healthy donors were age- and sex-matched controls. Bulk CD8+ and CD4+ T cells were purified by magnetic negative isolation, while CD8+ TEMRA cells were enriched using FACS. Blood was drawn into EDTA tubes, processed within 24 hours, and PBMCs were isolated by density gradient centrifugation. PBMCs intended for TCR sequencing were frozen in liquid nitrogen and were later thawed in a 37 degrees C water bath. A purity of at least 90% was achieved for sorted or isolated CD4+, CD8+ and CD8+ TEMRA cells. The specimen was CD8+ T cells from PBMCs. The receptor comes from a human donor in good health.

The CDR3 region reads CASSLAPSDEQFF. The nucleotide sequence is given as TGTGCCAGCAGTTTAGCCCCCTCGGATGAGCAGTTCTTC. The sequence joins TRBV28 to TRBJ2-1; the D gene is unclear. The junction carries 10 bases between V and J, which are trimmed by 2 bases and 8 bases respectively. The CDR3 runs 13 residues from the cysteine to the phenylalanine. Just the 39-base CDR3 DNA is kept, in frame starting at base 1. Sequences MDHEN (CDR1) and SYDVKM (CDR2) are obtained from the germline V gene.